The source of this T cell receptor beta chain is a study of blood T cell repertoires in COVID-19. Overall study: Samples taken during acute and convalescent COVID-19 were collected in the United States, Italy and Spain. T cells, B-cell-depleted T cells, or PBMCs supplied cDNA or gDNA.

In the authors' methods: Estimated nucleated cell counts came from reference gene primer amplification. Sequencing used immunoSEQ multiplex PCR; TCRdb keeps in-frame clones, though not all of them. That table gives V, J and clone size, and the DNA gave D and trimming. Of tens of thousands of clones in the sample, around 85% were seen once. This CDR3 region has 15 residues. Trimming at V came to 1 base and at J to 6 bases, leaving 6 bases not matched to a gene. Per germline, CDR1 MNHEY and CDR2 SVGEGT. V and J are TRBV6-2 or TRBV6-3 and TRBJ2-1; 7 positions agree with TRBD1. The sequence was collected from a man aged 70-80 years with acute or convalescent COVID-19. Sequencing was performed on peripheral blood. The CDR3 DNA is TGTGCCAGCAGTTACTTTAACAGGGGTCTCAATGAGCAGTTCTTC. Its translation is CASSYFNRGLNEQFF.